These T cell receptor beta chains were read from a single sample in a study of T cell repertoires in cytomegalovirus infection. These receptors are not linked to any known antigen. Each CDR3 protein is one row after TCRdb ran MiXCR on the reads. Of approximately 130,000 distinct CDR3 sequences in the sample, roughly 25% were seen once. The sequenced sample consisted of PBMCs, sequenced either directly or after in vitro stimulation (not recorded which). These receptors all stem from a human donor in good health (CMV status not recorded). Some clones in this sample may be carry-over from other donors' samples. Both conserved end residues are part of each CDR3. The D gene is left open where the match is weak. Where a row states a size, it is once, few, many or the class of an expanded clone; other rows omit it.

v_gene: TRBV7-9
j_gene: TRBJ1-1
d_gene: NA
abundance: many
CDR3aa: CASKGGTEAFF
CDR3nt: TGTGCCAGCAAGGGGGGCACTGAAGCTTTCTTT

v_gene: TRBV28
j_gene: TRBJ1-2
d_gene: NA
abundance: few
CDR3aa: CASGPFGTNYGYTF
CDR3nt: TGTGCCAGCGGACCCTTCGGGACGAACTATGGCTACACCTTC

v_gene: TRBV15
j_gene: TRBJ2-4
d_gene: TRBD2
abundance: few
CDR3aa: CATSRDLADKNIQYF
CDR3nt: TGTGCCACCAGCAGAGATCTAGCGGACAAAAACATTCAGTACTTC

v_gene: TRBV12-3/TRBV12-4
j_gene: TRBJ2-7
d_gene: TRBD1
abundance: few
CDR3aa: CASSPRLGQGWEQYF
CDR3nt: TGTGCCAGCAGTCCCCGACTAGGACAGGGCTGGGAGCAGTACTTC

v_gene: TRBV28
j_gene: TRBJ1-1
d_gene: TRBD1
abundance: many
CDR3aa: CASSLLQGTTEAFF
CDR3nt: TGTGCCAGCAGTTTATTACAGGGGACCACTGAAGCTTTCTTT

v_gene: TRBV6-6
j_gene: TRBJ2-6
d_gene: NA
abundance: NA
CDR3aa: CASSYKGGGANVLTF
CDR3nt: TGTGCCAGCAGTTATAAGGGGGGGGGGGCCAACGTCCTGACTTTC

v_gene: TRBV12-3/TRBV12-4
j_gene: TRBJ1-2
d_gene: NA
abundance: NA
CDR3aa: CASSSGRMNGYTF
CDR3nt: TGTGCCAGCAGCTCGGGCCGTATGAATGGCTACACCTTC

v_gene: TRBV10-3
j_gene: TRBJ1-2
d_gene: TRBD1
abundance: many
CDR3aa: CAITQGQSYGYTF
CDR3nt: TGTGCCATTACTCAGGGACAGAGTTATGGCTACACCTTC

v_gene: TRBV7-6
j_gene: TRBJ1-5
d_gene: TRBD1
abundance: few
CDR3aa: CASSLTGVQPQHF
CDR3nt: TGTGCCAGCAGCTTAACAGGGGTTCAGCCCCAGCATTTT

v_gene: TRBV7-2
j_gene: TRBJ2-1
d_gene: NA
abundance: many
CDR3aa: CASSLGAHRQAYNEQFF
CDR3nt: TGTGCCAGCAGCTTAGGGGCCCACAGGCAGGCCTACAATGAGCAGTTCTTC

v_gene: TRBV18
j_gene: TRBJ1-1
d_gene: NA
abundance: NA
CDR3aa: CASSPSTDMNTEAFF
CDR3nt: TGTGCCAGCTCACCCTCGACGGACATGAACACTGAAGCTTTCTTT

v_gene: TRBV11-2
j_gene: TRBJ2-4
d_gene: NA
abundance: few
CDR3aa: CASSSPERLDLVQYF
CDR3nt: TGTGCCAGCAGCTCCCCTGAGCGGCTGGACTTGGTTCAGTACTTC

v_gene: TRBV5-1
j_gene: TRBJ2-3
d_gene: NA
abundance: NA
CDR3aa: CASSSSGWADTQYF
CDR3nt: TGCGCCAGCAGCTCTTCAGGGTGGGCAGATACGCAGTATTTT

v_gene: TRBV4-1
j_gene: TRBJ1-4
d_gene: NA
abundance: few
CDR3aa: CASSQALGEKLFF
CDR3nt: TGCGCCAGCAGCCAGGCGCTTGGGGAAAAACTGTTTTTT

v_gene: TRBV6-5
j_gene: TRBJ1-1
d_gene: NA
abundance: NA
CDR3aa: CASSRRGNTEAFF
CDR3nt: TGTGCCAGCAGTCGACGGGGGAACACTGAAGCTTTCTTT

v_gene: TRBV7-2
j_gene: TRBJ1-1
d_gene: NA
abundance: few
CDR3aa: CASSLTPGTEAFF
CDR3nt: TGTGCCAGCAGCTTGACCCCGGGGACTGAAGCTTTCTTT

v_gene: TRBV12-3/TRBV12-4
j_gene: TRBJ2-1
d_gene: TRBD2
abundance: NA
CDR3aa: CASSRLAGEGNEQFF
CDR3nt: TGTGCCAGCAGTCGACTAGCGGGAGAGGGCAATGAGCAGTTCTTC

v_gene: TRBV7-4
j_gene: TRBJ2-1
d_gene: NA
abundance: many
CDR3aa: CASRLATYNEQFF
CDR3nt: TGTGCCAGCAGATTAGCGACCTACAATGAGCAGTTCTTC

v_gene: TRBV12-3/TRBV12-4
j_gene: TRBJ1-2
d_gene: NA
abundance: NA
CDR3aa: CASSTGGVLTDYGYTF
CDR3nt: TGTGCCAGCAGTACAGGAGGGGTTCTAACCGACTATGGCTACACCTTC

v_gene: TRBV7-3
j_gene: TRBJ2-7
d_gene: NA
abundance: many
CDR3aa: CASSPAATSYEQYF
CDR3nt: TGTGCCAGCAGCCCAGCAGCAACCTCCTACGAGCAGTACTTC

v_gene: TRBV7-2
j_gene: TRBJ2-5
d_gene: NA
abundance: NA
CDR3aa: CASSLGGNRGQYF
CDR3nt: TGTGCCAGCAGCTTAGGGGGTAATCGGGGTCAGTACTTC

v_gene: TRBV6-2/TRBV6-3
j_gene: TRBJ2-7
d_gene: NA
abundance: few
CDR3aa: CASSYYRVFGEEKYF
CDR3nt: TGTGCCAGCAGTTACTATCGGGTGTTTGGTGAGGAGAAGTACTTC

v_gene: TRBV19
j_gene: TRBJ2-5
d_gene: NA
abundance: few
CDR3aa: CASSIGSSRETQYF
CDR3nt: TGTGCCAGTAGTATAGGGAGTAGCAGAGAGACCCAGTACTTC

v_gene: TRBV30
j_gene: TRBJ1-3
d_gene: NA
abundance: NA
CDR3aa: CAWNLAGNTIYF
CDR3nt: TGTGCCTGGAATCTCGCTGGAAACACCATATATTTT

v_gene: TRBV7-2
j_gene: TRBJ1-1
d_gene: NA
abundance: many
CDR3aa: CASSGRVFLTEAFF
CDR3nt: TGTGCCAGCAGCGGCAGAGTTTTTTTGACTGAAGCTTTCTTT

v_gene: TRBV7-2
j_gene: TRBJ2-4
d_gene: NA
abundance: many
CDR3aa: CASSLGSSPLRAKNIQYF
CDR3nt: TGTGCCAGCAGCTTAGGGTCTAGCCCCCTAAGGGCAAAAAACATTCAGTACTTC

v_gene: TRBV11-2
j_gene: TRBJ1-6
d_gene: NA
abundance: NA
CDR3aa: CASSLGRGLNSPLHF
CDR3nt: TGTGCCAGCAGCTTGGGCAGGGGTCTTAATTCACCCCTCCACTTT

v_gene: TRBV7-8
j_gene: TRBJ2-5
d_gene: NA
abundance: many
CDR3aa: CASSPRGSSRTETQYF
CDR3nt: TGTGCCAGCAGCCCTCGGGGCAGCAGCCGAACGGAGACCCAGTACTTC

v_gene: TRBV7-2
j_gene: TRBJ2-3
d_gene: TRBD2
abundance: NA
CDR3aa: CASSSYSGTSQSTQYF
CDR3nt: TGTGCCAGCAGCTCCTACTCCGGGACTAGTCAAAGTACGCAGTATTTT

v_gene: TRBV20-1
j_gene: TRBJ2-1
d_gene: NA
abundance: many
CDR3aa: CSARDEGRYEQFF
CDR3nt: TGCAGTGCTAGAGATGAGGGGAGGTATGAGCAGTTCTTC

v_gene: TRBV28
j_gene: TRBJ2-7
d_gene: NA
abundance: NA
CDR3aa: CASSLFHEQYF
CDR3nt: TGTGCCAGCAGTTTATTCCACGAGCAGTACTTC

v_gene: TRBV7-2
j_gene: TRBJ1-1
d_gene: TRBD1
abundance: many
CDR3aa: CASSPRTGSTEAFF
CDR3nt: TGTGCCAGCAGCCCGAGGACAGGGTCCACTGAAGCTTTCTTT

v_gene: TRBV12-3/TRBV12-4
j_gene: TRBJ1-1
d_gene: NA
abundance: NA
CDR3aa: CASSLTPTHTEAFF
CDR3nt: TGTGCCAGCAGTTTGACGCCCACGCACACTGAAGCTTTCTTT

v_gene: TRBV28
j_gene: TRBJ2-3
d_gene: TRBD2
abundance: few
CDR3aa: CASSSFSGKAGITDTQYF
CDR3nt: TGTGCCAGCAGTTCGTTTTCAGGGAAAGCGGGAATCACAGATACGCAGTATTTT

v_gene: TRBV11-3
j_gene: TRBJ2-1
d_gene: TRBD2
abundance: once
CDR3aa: CASSGAGYGRRQFF
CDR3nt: TGTGCCAGCAGCGGAGCGGGGTATGGGCGGAGGCAGTTCTTC

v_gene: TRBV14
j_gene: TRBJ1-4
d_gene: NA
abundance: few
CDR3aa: CASSQLTRLATNEKLFF
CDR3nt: TGTGCCAGCAGCCAATTGACCCGGCTGGCGACTAATGAAAAACTGTTTTTT

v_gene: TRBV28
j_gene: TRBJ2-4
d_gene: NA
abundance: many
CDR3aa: CASTGGDSKNIQYF
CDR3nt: TGTGCCAGCACTGGGGGAGATTCCAAAAACATTCAGTACTTC

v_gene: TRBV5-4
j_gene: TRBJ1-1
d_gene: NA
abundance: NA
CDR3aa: CASSLEGLMNTEAFF
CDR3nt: TGTGCCAGCAGCTTGGAGGGCCTCATGAACACTGAAGCTTTCTTT

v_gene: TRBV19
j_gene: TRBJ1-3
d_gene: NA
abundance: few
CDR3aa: CASNQGTLLSGNTIYF
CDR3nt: TGTGCCAGTAACCAGGGAACCCTTCTCTCTGGAAACACCATATATTTT

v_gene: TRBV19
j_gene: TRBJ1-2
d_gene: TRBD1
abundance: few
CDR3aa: CASSMNPGQGMFHRYGYTF
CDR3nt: TGTGCCAGTAGTATGAACCCGGGACAGGGTATGTTCCACCGCTATGGCTACACCTTC

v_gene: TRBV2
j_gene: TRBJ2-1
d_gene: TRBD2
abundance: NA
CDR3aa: CASTSGRGYNEQFF
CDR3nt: TGTGCCAGCACTAGCGGGAGAGGGTACAATGAGCAGTTCTTC

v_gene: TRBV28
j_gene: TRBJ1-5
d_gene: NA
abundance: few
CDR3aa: CASSTPGTQPQHF
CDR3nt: TGTGCCAGCAGTACACCGGGGACTCAGCCCCAGCATTTT

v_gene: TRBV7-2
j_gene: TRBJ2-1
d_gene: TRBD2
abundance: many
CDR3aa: CASTFYGGNNEQFF
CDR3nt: TGTGCCAGCACCTTCTACGGGGGGAACAATGAGCAGTTCTTC

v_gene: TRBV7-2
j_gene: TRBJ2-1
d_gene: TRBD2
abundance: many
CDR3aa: CASSLRTSGPYNEQFF
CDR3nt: TGTGCCAGCAGCTTACGGACTAGTGGTCCCTACAATGAGCAGTTCTTC

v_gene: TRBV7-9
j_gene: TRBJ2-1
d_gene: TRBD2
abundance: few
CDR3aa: CASSPKVRGRLAGYNEQFF
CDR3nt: TGTGCCAGCAGCCCGAAGGTCAGGGGGAGACTAGCGGGTTACAATGAGCAGTTCTTC

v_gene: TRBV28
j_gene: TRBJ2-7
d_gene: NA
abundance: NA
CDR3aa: CASSFDAGSPEIREQYF
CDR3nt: TGTGCCAGCAGTTTCGATGCGGGCTCGCCAGAAATAAGAGAGCAGTACTTC

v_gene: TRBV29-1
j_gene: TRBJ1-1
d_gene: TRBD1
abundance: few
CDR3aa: CSVKRTGGSSEAFF
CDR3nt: TGCAGCGTTAAAAGGACAGGGGGTTCATCTGAAGCTTTCTTT

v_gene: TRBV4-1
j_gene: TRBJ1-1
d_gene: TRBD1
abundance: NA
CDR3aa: CASSPQGALGMNTEAFF
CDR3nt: TGCGCCAGCAGCCCTCAGGGGGCCCTGGGGATGAACACTGAAGCTTTCTTT

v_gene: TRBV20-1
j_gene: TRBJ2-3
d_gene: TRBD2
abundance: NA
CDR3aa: CSATLGLAGPDTQYF
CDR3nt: TGCAGTGCTACCTTGGGACTAGCCGGTCCAGATACGCAGTATTTT

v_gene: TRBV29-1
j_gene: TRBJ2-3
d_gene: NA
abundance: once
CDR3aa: CSVDSGRTTQYF
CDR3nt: TGCAGCGTTGACAGTGGGCGGACTACGCAGTATTTT

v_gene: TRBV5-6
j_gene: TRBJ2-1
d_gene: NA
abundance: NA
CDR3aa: CASSFLTLDWGNEQFF
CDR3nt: TGTGCCAGCAGCTTCCTTACACTCGATTGGGGGAATGAGCAGTTCTTC

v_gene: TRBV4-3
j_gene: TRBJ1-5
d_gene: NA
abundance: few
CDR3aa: CASSQDFFQPQHF
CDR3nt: TGCGCCAGCAGCCAAGATTTCTTCCAGCCCCAGCATTTT

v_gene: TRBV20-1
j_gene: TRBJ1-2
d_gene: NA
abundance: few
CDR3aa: CSARDLPGNYGYTF
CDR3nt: TGCAGTGCTAGAGATCTCCCGGGAAACTATGGCTACACCTTC

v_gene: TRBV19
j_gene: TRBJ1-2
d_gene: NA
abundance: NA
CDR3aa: CASSIDTWGGSGGYTF
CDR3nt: TGTGCCAGTAGTATAGATACTTGGGGGGGATCGGGCGGCTACACCTTC

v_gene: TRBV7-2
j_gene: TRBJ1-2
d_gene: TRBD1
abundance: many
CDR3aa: CASSLYLRRGQSYGYTF
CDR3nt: TGTGCCAGCAGCTTATACCTAAGAAGGGGGCAGTCCTATGGCTACACCTTC

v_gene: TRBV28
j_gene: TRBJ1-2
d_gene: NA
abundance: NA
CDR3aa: CASTPPEGVHGYTF
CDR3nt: TGTGCCAGCACTCCCCCGGAAGGGGTCCATGGCTACACCTTC

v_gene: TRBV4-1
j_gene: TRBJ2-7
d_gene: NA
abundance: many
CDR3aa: CASSQGSVGLQTYEQYF
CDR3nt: TGCGCCAGCAGCCAAGGATCGGTGGGACTCCAAACCTACGAGCAGTACTTC

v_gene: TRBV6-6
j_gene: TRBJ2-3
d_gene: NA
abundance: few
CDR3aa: CASSYSWGGSTDTQYF
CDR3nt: TGTGCCAGCAGTTACTCATGGGGCGGGAGCACAGATACGCAGTATTTT